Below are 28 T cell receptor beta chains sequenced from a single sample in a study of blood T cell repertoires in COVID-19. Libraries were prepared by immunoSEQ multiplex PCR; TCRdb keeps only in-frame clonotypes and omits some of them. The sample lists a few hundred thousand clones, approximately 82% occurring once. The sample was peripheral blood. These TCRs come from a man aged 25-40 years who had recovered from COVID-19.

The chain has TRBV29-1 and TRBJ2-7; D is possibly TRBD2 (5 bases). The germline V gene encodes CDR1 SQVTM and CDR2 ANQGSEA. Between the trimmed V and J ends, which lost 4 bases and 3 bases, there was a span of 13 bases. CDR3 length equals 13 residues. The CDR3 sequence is CSVGGRVNYEQYF. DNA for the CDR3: TGCAGCGTTGGTGGGCGGGTAAACTACGAGCAGTACTTC.

The CDR3 here is CASRTGQNSNQPQHF. CDR3 nucleotide sequence: TGTGCCAGCAGGACGGGACAGAATAGCAATCAGCCCCAGCATTTT. The gene calls are TRBV28 and TRBJ1-5; 7 bases match TRBD1. J lost 0 bases, V lost 6 bases, and 5 bases had no gene match. There are 15 residues in the CDR3. Germline CDR1 reads MDHEN; CDR2 reads SYDVKM.

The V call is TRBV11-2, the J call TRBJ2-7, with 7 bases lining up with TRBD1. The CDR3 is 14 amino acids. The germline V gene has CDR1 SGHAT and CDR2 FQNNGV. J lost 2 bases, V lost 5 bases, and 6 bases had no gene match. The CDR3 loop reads CASSRPGQPYEQYV. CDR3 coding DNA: TGTGCCAGCAGCCGACCGGGACAGCCCTACGAGCAGTACGTC.

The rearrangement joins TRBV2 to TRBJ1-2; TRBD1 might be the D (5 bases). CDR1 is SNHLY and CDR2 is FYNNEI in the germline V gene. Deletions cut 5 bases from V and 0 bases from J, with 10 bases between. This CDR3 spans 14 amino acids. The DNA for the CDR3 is TGTGCCAGCAGTACCCGGGGGTCTAACTATGGCTACACCTTC. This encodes CASSTRGSNYGYTF.

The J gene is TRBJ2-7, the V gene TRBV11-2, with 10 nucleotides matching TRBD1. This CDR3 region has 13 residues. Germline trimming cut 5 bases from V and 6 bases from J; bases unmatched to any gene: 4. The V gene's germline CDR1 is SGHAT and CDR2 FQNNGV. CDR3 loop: CASSPDRGGEQYV. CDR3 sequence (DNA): TGTGCCAGCAGCCCGGACAGGGGGGGCGAGCAGTACGTC.

CDR3 DNA sequence: TGTGCTAGTGGTTTGTCCCCCTACAGGTTACCTATGAGCTACACCTTC. Its translation: CASGLSPYRLPMSYTF. This chain uses TRBV12-5 with TRBJ1-2, with D maybe TRBD1 (5 bases). V was cut by 2 bases and J by 9 bases, with 22 bases left in between. Germline V gene lookup returns CDR1 LGHNT and CDR2 FRNRAP. This CDR3 is 16 amino acids long.

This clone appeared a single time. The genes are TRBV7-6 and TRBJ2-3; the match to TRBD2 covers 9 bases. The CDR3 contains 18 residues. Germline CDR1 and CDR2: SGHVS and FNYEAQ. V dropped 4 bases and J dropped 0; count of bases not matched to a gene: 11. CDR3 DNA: TGTGCCAGCAGCTCGGATTTTGCGGGGGGGACTAGCACAGATACGCAGTATTTT. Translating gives CASSSDFAGGTSTDTQYF.

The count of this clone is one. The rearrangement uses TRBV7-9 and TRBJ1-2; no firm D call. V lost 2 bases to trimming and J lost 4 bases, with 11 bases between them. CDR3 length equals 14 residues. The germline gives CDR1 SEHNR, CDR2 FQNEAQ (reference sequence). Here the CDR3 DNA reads TGTGCCAGCAGCTTAATAGTTGTGAGCTATGGCTACACCTTC. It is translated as CASSLIVVSYGYTF.

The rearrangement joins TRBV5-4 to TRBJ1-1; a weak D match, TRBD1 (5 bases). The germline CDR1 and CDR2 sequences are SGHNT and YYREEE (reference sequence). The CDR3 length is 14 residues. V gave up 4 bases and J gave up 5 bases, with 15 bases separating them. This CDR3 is CASSQGGAGTEAFF. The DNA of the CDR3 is TGTGCCAGCAGCCAAGGAGGGGCTGGGACTGAAGCTTTCTTT.

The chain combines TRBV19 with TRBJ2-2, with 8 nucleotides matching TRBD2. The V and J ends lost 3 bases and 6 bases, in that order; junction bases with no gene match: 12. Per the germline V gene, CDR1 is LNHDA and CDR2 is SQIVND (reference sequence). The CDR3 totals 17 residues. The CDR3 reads CASSIRIGRGAPGELFF. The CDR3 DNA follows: TGTGCCAGTAGTATTCGAATTGGGCGGGGGGCCCCCGGGGAGCTGTTTTTT.

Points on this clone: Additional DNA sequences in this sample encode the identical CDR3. CDR3 amino acids: CSASSGHEQYV. CDR3 DNA sequence: TGCAGTGCTAGTTCAGGGCACGAGCAGTACGTC. The chain recombines TRBV20-1 with TRBJ2-7; D is possibly TRBD1 (5 bases). In germline, CDR1 is DFQATT, CDR2 SNEGSKA (reference sequence). This CDR3 spans 11 amino acids. The germline V and J ends were trimmed by 3 bases and 5 bases, with 8 bases remaining between them.

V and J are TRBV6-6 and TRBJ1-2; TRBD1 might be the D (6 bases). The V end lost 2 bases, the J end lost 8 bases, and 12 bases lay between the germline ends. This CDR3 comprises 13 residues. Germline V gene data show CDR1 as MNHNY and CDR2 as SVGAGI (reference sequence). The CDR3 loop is CASSYGGHRGYTF. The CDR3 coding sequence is TGTGCCAGCAGTTACGGGGGACATCGGGGCTACACCTTC.

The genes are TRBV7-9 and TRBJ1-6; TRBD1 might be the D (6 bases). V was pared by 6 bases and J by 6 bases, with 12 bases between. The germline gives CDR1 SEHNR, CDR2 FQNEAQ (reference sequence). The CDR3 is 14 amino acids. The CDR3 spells CASRNRVGNSPLHF. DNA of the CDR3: TGTGCCAGCAGAAACAGGGTCGGTAATTCACCCCTCCACTTT.

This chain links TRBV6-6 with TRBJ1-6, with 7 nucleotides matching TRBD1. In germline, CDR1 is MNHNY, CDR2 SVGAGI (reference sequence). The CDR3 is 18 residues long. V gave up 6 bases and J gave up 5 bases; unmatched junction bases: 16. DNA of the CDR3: TGTGCCAGCAGCCGACTCCCCCGCCGGGGACAGCATAATTCACCCCTCCACTTT. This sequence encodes CASSRLPRRGQHNSPLHF.

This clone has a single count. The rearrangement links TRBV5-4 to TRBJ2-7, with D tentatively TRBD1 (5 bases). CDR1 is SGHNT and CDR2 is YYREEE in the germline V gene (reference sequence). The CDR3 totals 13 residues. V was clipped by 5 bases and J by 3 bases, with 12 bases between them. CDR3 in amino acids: CASSKSGYYEQYV. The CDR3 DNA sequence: TGTGCCAGCAGTAAATCAGGGTACTACGAGCAGTACGTC.

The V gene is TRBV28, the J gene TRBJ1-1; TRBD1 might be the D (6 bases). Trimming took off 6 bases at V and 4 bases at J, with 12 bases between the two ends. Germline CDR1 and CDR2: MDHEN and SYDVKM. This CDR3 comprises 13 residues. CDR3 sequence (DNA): TGTGCCAGCAGATCAGGGGCTGGCACTGAAGCTTTCTTT. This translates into CASRSGAGTEAFF. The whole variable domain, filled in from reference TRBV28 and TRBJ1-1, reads DVKVTQSSRYLVKRTGEKVFLECVQDMDHENMFWYRQDPGLGLRLIYFSYDVKMKEKGDIPEGYSVSREKKERFSLILESASTNQTSMYLCASRSGAGTEAFFGQGTRLTVV.

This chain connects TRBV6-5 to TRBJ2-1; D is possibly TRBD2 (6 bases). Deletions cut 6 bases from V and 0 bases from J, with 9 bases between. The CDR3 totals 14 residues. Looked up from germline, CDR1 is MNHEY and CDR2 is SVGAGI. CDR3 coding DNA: TGTGCCAGCAGGGCGGGGAGCTCCTACAATGAGCAGTTCTTC. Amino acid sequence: CASRAGSSYNEQFF.

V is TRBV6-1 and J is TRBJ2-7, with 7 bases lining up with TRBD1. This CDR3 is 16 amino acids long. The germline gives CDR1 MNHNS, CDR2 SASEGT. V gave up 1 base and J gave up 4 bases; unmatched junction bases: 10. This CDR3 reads CASSEDAQGLRYEQYV. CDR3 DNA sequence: TGTGCCAGCAGTGAAGATGCACAGGGGTTAAGATACGAGCAGTACGTC.

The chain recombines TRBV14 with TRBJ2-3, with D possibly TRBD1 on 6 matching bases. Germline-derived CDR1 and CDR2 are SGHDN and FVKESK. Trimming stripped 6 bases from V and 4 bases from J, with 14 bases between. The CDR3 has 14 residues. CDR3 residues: CASRKTGTPDTQYF. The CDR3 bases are TGTGCCAGCAGGAAAACCGGGACACCAGATACGCAGTATTTT.

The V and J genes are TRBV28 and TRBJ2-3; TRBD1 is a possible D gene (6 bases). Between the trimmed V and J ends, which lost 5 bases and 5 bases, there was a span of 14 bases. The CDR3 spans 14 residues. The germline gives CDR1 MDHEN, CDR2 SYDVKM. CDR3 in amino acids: CASSPYRVGDTQYF. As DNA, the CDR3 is TGTGCCAGCAGTCCTTACAGGGTGGGAGATACGCAGTATTTT. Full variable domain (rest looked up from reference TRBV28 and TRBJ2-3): DVKVTQSSRYLVKRTGEKVFLECVQDMDHENMFWYRQDPGLGLRLIYFSYDVKMKEKGDIPEGYSVSREKKERFSLILESASTNQTSMYLCASSPYRVGDTQYFGPGTRLTVL.

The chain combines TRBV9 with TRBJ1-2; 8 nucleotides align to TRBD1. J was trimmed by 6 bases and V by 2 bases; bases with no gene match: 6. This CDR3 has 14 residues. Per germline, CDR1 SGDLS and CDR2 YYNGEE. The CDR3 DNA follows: TGTGCCAGCAGCGTCCCAGGGGGCTTACATGGCTACACCTTC. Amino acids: CASSVPGGLHGYTF.

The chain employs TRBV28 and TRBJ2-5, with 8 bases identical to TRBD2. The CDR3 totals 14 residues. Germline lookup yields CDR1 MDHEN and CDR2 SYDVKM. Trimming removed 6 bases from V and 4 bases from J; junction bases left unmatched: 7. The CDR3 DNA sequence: TGTGCCAGCAGAAAGGTCGGGGGGGGAGAGACCCAGTACTTC. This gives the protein CASRKVGGGETQYF.

CDR3 sequence (DNA): TGTGCCAGCAGCTCATGGGGGCGGAGTGGCTACACCTTC. This encodes CASSSWGRSGYTF. This sequence joins TRBV27 and TRBJ1-2, with D possibly TRBD1 on 6 matching bases. The CDR3 extends over 13 amino acids. The germline gives CDR1 MNHEY, CDR2 SMNVEV (reference sequence). Trimming removed 6 bases from V and 7 bases from J, with 15 bases in between.

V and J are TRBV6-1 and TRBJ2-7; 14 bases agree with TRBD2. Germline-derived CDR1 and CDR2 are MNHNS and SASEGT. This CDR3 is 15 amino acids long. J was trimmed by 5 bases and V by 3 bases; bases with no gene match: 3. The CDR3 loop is CASSEGTSGGHEQYV. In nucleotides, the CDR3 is TGTGCCAGCAGTGAGGGGACTAGCGGGGGCCACGAGCAGTACGTC.

The CDR3: CASGLIGTGSFRSGETQYF. For the CDR3, the DNA is TGTGCTAGTGGTTTGATAGGGACAGGGAGTTTTCGGTCGGGAGAGACCCAGTACTTC. The V gene is TRBV12-5, the J gene TRBJ2-5, with TRBD1 matching 9 bases. CDR1 is LGHNT and CDR2 is FRNRAP in the germline V gene. Losses at the gene ends were 2 bases for V and 4 bases for J; bases not matched to a gene: 17. The CDR3 spans 19 residues.

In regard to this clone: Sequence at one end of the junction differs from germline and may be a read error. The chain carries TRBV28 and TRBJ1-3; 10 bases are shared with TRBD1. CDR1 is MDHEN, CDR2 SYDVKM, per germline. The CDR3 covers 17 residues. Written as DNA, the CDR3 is TGTGCCAGCAGCCGACGACCCGGGACAGGGGCTGGAGACACCATATATTTT. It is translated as CASSRRPGTGAGDTIYF. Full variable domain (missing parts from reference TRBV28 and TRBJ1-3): DVKVTQSSRYLVKRTGEKVFLECVQDMDHENMFWYRQDPGLGLRLIYFSYDVKMKEKGDIPEGYSVSREKKERFSLILESASTNQTSMYLCASSRRPGTGAGDTIYFGEGSWLTVV.

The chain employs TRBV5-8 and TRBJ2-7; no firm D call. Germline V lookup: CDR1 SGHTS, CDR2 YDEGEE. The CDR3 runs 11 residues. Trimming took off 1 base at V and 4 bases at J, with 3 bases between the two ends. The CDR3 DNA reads TGTGCCAGCAGCTTGCATTACGAGCAGTACTTC. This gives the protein CASSLHYEQYF.

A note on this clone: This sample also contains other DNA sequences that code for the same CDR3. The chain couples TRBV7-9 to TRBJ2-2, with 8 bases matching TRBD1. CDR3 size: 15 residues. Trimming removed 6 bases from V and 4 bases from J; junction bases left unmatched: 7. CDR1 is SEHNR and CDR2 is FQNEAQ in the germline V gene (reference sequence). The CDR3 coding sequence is TGTGCCAGCAGACCAGGACAGGGCGGCACCGGGGAGCTGTTTTTT. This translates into CASRPGQGGTGELFF.